This T cell receptor beta chain emerged from a study of cytomegalovirus exposure and HLA in healthy donors. As for the study in general: Roughly 180 million T cells yielded about 120 million unique TCR beta sequences, as an earlier analysis found. Most genotyped donors, around 86% of about 430, had Caucasian-associated genetic ancestry. Study outcomes and limitations: A later analysis linked a missense DCLRE1C variant to TCR beta V- and J-gene trimming.

About this clone itself: Its antigen is as yet unknown.

PCR used 60 Vbeta primers and 13 Jbeta primers. Using immunoSEQ multiplex PCR, the repertoire was profiled, and TCRdb retains in-frame clones only, with some absent. The sample records tens of thousands of clones, about 74% being singletons. The clonotype comes from a human donor in good health. The sequencing sample was made of PBMCs.

CDR3 nucleotides: TGTGCCAGCACCTATACAGGGCGACCCTACGAGCAGTACTTC. It translates to CASTYTGRPYEQYF. The chain has TRBV13 and TRBJ2-7, with D perhaps matching TRBD1 (6 bases). The V end lost 7 bases, the J end lost 2 bases, and 15 bases lay between the germline ends. Germline CDR1 PRHDT, CDR2 FYEKMQ (reference sequence). The CDR3 loop spans 14 amino acids.